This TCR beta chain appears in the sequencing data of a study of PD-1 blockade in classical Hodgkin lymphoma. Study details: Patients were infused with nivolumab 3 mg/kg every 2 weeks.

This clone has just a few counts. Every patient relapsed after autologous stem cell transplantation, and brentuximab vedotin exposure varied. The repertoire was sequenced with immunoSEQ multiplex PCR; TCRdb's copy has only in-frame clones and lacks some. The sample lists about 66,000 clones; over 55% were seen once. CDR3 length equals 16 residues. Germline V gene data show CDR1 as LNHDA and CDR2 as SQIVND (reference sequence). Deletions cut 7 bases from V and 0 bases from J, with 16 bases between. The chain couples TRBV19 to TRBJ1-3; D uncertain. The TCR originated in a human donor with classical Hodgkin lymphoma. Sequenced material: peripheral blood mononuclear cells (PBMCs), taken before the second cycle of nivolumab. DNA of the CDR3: TGTGCCAGTAATTTACCGTCGGGAAGCTCTGGAAACACCATATATTTT. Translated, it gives CASNLPSGSSGNTIYF.